The 20 T cell receptor beta chains listed next were all sequenced from one sample in a study of cytomegalovirus exposure and HLA in healthy donors. The repertoire was sequenced with immunoSEQ multiplex PCR; TCRdb's copy has only in-frame clones and lacks some. The sample yields about 170,000 clones, 89% seen once. The sequencing sample was made of PBMCs. The receptors come from a woman in her late teens or twenties in good health and CMV-seropositive.

The chain couples TRBV2 to TRBJ2-1; 12 nucleotides match TRBD2. The CDR3 is 15 residues long. The junction had 4 bases not matched to a gene; V was cut back by 5 bases and J by 5 bases. Germline V gene data show CDR1 as SNHLY and CDR2 as FYNNEI. The DNA of the CDR3 is TGTGCCAGCAGTTGGACTAGCGGGGCTAACAATGAGCAGTTCTTC. Its translation: CASSWTSGANNEQFF.

V is TRBV30 and J is TRBJ2-1; D not certain. CDR1 and CDR2 from the germline V gene are GTSNPN and SVGIG (reference sequence). Deletions cut 0 bases from V and 9 bases from J, with 6 bases between. CDR3 length equals 11 residues. The CDR3 loop reads CAWSVTVEQFF. CDR3 nucleotide sequence: TGTGCCTGGAGTGTTACGGTTGAGCAGTTCTTC.

The gene calls are TRBV18 and TRBJ2-3; 11 bases match TRBD2. CDR3 length: 21 residues. CDR1 is KGHSH, CDR2 LQKENI, per germline. The V segment lost 2 bases and the J segment 0 bases; nucleotides outside the gene matches: 16. Written as DNA, the CDR3 is TGTGCCAGCTCACCATCTGGAACCGGGACTAGCGGAACGAGCAGCACAGATACGCAGTATTTT. Protein: CASSPSGTGTSGTSSTDTQYF. The complete variable domain, with remaining parts taken from reference TRBV18 and TRBJ2-3, reads NAGVMQNPRHLVRRRGQEARLRCSPMKGHSHVYWYRQLPEEGLKFMVYLQKENIIDESGMPKERFSAEFPKEGPSILRIQQVVRGDSAAYFCASSPSGTGTSGTSSTDTQYFGPGTRLTVL.

This chain connects TRBV7-3 to TRBJ2-1; perhaps TRBD2 as D (6 bases). Germline CDR1 reads SGHTA; CDR2 reads FQGTGA. The CDR3 totals 14 residues. The V end was cut by 5 bases, the J end by 3 bases, with 11 bases between. Written as DNA, the CDR3 is TGTGCCAGCAGCCCTGGGGGACTCTACAATGAGCAGTTCTTC. Protein: CASSPGGLYNEQFF.

V gene TRBV23-1 combines with J gene TRBJ2-1, with 8 bases identical to TRBD2. TRBV23-1 is filed as an ORF, its function uncertain. The CDR3 sequence is 18 residues long. Trimming removed 0 bases from V and 3 bases from J; junction bases left unmatched: 10. CDR3 amino acids: CASSQSGGRREVYNEQFF. CDR3 in DNA: TGCGCCAGCAGTCAATCGGGTGGGCGGCGGGAGGTCTACAATGAGCAGTTCTTC.

This chain uses TRBV6-6 with TRBJ1-1; D gene ambiguous. This CDR3 spans 13 amino acids. CDR1 is MNHNY, CDR2 SVGAGI, per germline (reference sequence). The V gene lost 1 base and the J gene lost 5 bases, with 8 bases spanning the gap. The CDR3 here is CASSYFSGTEAFF. The CDR3 nucleotides read TGTGCCAGCAGTTACTTCTCGGGGACTGAAGCTTTCTTT.

V is TRBV4-1 and J is TRBJ1-1; D possibly corresponds to TRBD1 (5 bases). V lost 3 bases to trimming and J lost 4 bases, with 18 bases between them. The CDR3 sequence is 16 residues long. Germline assignment: CDR1 MGHRA and CDR2 YSYEKL. CDR3 sequence (DNA): TGCGCCAGCAGCCACGCAGATGGTCAGGGTTTCACTGAAGCTTTCTTT. Residues: CASSHADGQGFTEAFF.

The count of this clone is one. The genes are TRBV2 and TRBJ2-1; 9 bases line up with TRBD2. The CDR3 has 12 amino acids. Germline loops: CDR1 SNHLY, CDR2 FYNNEI. With 5 bases clipped from V and 13 bases from J, the junction kept 6 bases outside the gene matches. CDR3 coding DNA: TGTGCCAGCAGTCTTAGCGGGAGTTTCCAGTTCTTC. Protein: CASSLSGSFQFF.

J is TRBJ2-7 and V is TRBV28; 10 bases align to TRBD1. Per germline, CDR1 MDHEN and CDR2 SYDVKM. This CDR3 region has 17 residues. V lost 6 bases and J lost 2; bases outside the gene matches: 13. The CDR3 loop is CASSPSLDRGLAYEQYF. In DNA form, the CDR3 reads TGTGCCAGCAGCCCGAGTCTCGACAGGGGGCTCGCCTACGAGCAGTACTTC.

Here the CDR3 reads CSVVSGNSNQPQHF. CDR3 bases: TGCAGCGTTGTTTCGGGGAATAGCAATCAGCCCCAGCATTTT. The V gene is TRBV29-1, the J gene TRBJ1-5; D uncertain. This CDR3 is 14 amino acids long. The V and J ends lost 4 bases and 0 bases respectively, with 10 bases between them. The V gene's germline CDR1 is SQVTM and CDR2 ANQGSEA.

The CDR3 region is CASSSGTGDEKLFF. CDR3 nucleotide sequence: TGTGCCAGCAGCTCCGGGACGGGGGATGAAAAACTGTTTTTT. The rearrangement links TRBV6-5 to TRBJ1-4, with a possible D match to TRBD1 (5 bases). V dropped 6 bases and J dropped 6 bases, with 14 bases sitting between them. Germline CDR1 and CDR2: MNHEY and SVGAGI. This CDR3 is 14 amino acids long.

This clone was picked up one time. CDR3 in DNA: TGCGCCAGCAGTCCCCGAGGACAGGGCTCCTACGAGCAGTACTTC. Its translation: CASSPRGQGSYEQYF. This chain connects TRBV5-1 to TRBJ2-7; 8 bases agree with TRBD1. This CDR3 has 15 residues. V lost 5 bases and J lost 0; bases outside the gene matches: 7. The germline V gene has CDR1 SGHRS and CDR2 YFSETQ.

This clone has just a few counts. CDR3 nucleotide sequence: TGTGCCAGCAACGATGGACACGCCGGGAGGACCATATATTTT. Its translation: CASNDGHAGRTIYF. This sequence joins TRBV11-2 and TRBJ1-3; perhaps TRBD1 as D (5 bases). The CDR3 covers 14 residues. Germline V gene sequence: CDR1 SGHAT, CDR2 FQNNGV. Trimming pared 7 bases from V and 10 bases from J, leaving 20 bases between.

The chain carries TRBV7-2 and TRBJ2-1; TRBD2 matches 16 bases. This CDR3 is built from 19 residues. The germline CDR1 and CDR2 sequences are SGHTA and FQGNSA. Trimming cost V 7 bases and J 5 bases; bases outside gene matches: 14. The chain's CDR3 is CASNPLGLAGGPSHNEQFF. The CDR3 region has the DNA TGTGCCAGCAACCCCCTGGGACTAGCGGGAGGGCCGTCACACAATGAGCAGTTCTTC.

J is TRBJ2-3 and V is TRBV29-1, with 11 bases that match TRBD2. J was trimmed by 4 bases and V by 6 bases; bases with no gene match: 12. The CDR3 runs 16 residues. The germline CDR1 and CDR2 sequences are SQVTM and ANQGSEA. CDR3 sequence (DNA): TGCAGCGTCCTATTTTTAGCGGGAGGGCAGCCAGATACGCAGTATTTT. Translating gives CSVLFLAGGQPDTQYF.

In DNA form, the CDR3 reads TGCAGCGTTCAGTCCAGTTGGGGCAGCTACGAGCAGTACTTC. Amino acids: CSVQSSWGSYEQYF. The chain links TRBV29-1 to TRBJ2-7; a possible D gene is TRBD1 (5 bases). CDR3 length: 14 amino acids. Per the germline V gene, CDR1 is SQVTM and CDR2 is ANQGSEA. Trimming removed 5 bases at V and 3 bases at J, with 17 bases between.

This rearrangement joins TRBV9 to TRBJ2-1; 10 bases agree with TRBD2. V lost 5 bases, J lost 7 bases, and 6 bases stayed unmatched. From germline, CDR1 is SGDLS and CDR2 YYNGEE. The CDR3 runs 14 residues. The CDR3 region has the DNA TGTGCCAGCAGTTGGAGCGGGAGGGTAAATGAGCAGTTCTTC. Protein: CASSWSGRVNEQFF.

The rearrangement links TRBV6-1 to TRBJ2-2, with D hard to call. Trimming took off 0 bases at V and 4 bases at J, with 6 bases between the two ends. The CDR3 runs 14 residues. Germline V gene sequence: CDR1 MNHNS, CDR2 SASEGT. The CDR3 sequence is CASSEASGTGELFF. In nucleotides, the CDR3 is TGTGCCAGCAGTGAAGCCTCGGGCACCGGGGAGCTGTTTTTT.

The table lists this clone with a count of one. This rearrangement joins TRBV7-9 to TRBJ2-7, with TRBD2 matching 12 bases. V gave up 5 bases and J gave up 1 base; unmatched junction bases: 3. The CDR3 is 15 amino acids. Germline assignment: CDR1 SEHNR and CDR2 FQNEAQ (reference sequence). The CDR3 spells CASSRGLAGSYEQYF. The CDR3 region has the DNA TGTGCCAGCAGCCGAGGACTAGCGGGGTCCTACGAGCAGTACTTC. Variable domain in full (rest from reference TRBV7-9 and TRBJ2-7): DTGVSQNPRHKITKRGQNVTFRCDPISEHNRLYWYRQTLGQGPEFLTYFQNEAQLEKSRLLSDRFSAERPKGSFSTLEIQRTEQGDSAMYLCASSRGLAGSYEQYFGPGTRLTVT.

In its sample, this clone was seen a few times. V is TRBV19 and J is TRBJ2-7; TRBD2 matches at 10 bases. J was trimmed by 2 bases and V by 9 bases; bases with no gene match: 4. CDR1 and CDR2 (germline): LNHDA, SQIVND (reference sequence). The CDR3 sequence is 13 residues long. The CDR3 reads CARWTSGTYEQYF. In nucleotides, the CDR3 is TGTGCCAGGTGGACTAGCGGTACCTACGAGCAGTACTTC.